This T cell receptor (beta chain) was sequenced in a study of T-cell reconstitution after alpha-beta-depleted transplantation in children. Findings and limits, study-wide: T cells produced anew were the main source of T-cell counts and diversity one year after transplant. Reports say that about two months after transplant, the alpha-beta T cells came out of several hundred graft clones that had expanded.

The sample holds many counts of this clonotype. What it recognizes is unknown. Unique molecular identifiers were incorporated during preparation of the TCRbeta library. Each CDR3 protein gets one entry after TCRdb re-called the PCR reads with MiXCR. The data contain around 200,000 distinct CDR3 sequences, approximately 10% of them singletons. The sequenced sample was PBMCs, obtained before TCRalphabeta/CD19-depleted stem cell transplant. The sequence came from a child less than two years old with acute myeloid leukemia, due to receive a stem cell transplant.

The CDR3 coding sequence is TGTGCCAGCAGCGAAGGATGGGGGACCTACAATGAGCAGTTCTTC. Its translation: CASSEGWGTYNEQFF. This chain joins TRBV9 and TRBJ2-1; D possibly uses TRBD1 or TRBD2 (5 bases each). Germline values: CDR1 SGDLS, CDR2 YYNGEE. V lost 3 bases to trimming and J lost 2 bases, with 12 bases between them. This CDR3 comprises 15 residues.